This entry is about one T cell receptor (beta chain). What this receptor recognizes is not known. No much larger clone exists at a distance of one base, and base qualities are not known. These data come from a study of T cell repertoires in cytomegalovirus infection (dated by TCRdb to the late 2010s). At the level of the whole study: Because public TCR beta signatures pointed to carriage of CMV infection together with the matching HLA type, the HLA type of each donor mattered for the analysis. General conclusions and limits of the study: Carriers of CMV infection plus the relevant HLA type were discriminated by the cumulative frequency of public TCR beta family members in the study cohort and in an independent roughly 320-donor cohort. The ex vivo response was dominated by HLA-C-restricted CMV-specific TCR beta clonotypes, which also provided the single most frequent clonotype in two of eight donors.

Sequencing was performed on an Illumina HiSeq 1500. TCRdb applied fastp at Q25 and MiXCR to the public reads, then kept only in-frame beta chains. Rows are combined by CDR3 protein, so each entry shows the most common genes and DNA. The sample table contains some 170,000 distinct CDR3 sequences; only one count was recorded for approximately 18% of them. Clones ranked in the top ten supply around 27% of the sample. Here V drops 1 base and J drops 2 bases, and the junction holds 7 bases not matched to any gene. The CDR3 starts with the cysteine, ends with the phenylalanine, and has 16 residues. CDR3 DNA only is kept here, 48 bases in frame from base 1. The germline V gene yields SGHDT for CDR1 and YYEEEE for CDR2.

The source of this sequence is a human donor in good health (CMV status not recorded). Some clones in this sample may be carry-over from other donors' samples. This sequence uses TRBV5-6 and TRBJ2-7; 9 junctional bases match TRBD2. Material for sequencing was CD8+ T cells from PBMCs. CDR3 protein: CASSLNLAGSTYEQYF. In nucleotide form, the sequence is TGTGCCAGCAGCTTGAACCTAGCGGGAAGTACCTACGAGCAGTACTTC.